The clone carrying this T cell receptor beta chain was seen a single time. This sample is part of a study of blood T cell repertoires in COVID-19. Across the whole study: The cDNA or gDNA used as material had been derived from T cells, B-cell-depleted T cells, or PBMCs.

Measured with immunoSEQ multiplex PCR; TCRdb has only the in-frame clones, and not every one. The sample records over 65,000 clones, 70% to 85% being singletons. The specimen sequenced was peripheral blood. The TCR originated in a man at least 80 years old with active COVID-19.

CDR3 DNA: TGTGCCAGTAGTGGGTGGGACAGTAAAAGCAATCAGCCCCAGCATTTT. Protein product: CASSGWDSKSNQPQHF. This sequence joins TRBV19 and TRBJ1-5; 7 bases fit TRBD1. CDR1 is LNHDA, CDR2 SQIVND, per germline (reference sequence). V was pared by 5 bases and J by 1 base, with 8 bases of the junction left unmatched. This CDR3 spans 16 amino acids.